This T cell receptor beta chain originates from a study of T cells in Graves' hyperthyroidism and ophthalmopathy. Patients having uncontrolled infection, another autoimmune disease, pregnancy or lactation were not included. From RNA transcripts, TCR beta CDR3 regions were amplified. First-round RT-PCR targeting the TCR CDR3 was performed with the HTBI primer set. TCRdb processed the multiplex PCR reads anew with MiXCR; each CDR3 protein has one entry. The repertoire holds under 300,000 distinct CDR3 sequences, with roughly 22% as singletons. The V end lost 7 bases, the J end lost 8 bases, and 20 bases lay between the germline ends. Germline lookup yields CDR1 SNHLY and CDR2 FYNNEI. The CDR3 runs 14 residues.

The receptor's source is a man aged 25-45 years with Graves' ophthalmopathy. J is TRBJ1-2 and V is TRBV2, with D perhaps TRBD1 (6 bases). Input material: blood. CDR3 nucleotides: TGTGCCAGCATTCGAGACAGGATCAAAGGGGGCTACACCTTC. Amino acid sequence: CASIRDRIKGGYTF.